Listed here are 17 T cell receptor beta chains from one sample, sequenced in a study of neurological immune-mediated disorders. One entry per CDR3 protein results from TCRdb running MiXCR on the 5' RACE reads. The sample has fewer than 40,000 distinct CDR3 sequences, approximately 4.2% seen once. The sample was PBMCs. Source of these receptors: a young man in good health.

The table lists this clonotype with many counts. The chain employs TRBV6-6 and TRBJ2-3; 7 nucleotides align to TRBD2. With V trimmed by 2 bases and J by 1 base, 3 bases remained unmatched. Germline V gives CDR1 MNHNY, CDR2 SVGAGI (reference sequence). This CDR3 contains 15 residues. CDR3 amino acids: CASSYLAAGTDTQYF. CDR3 bases: TGTGCCAGCAGTTACCTAGCGGCCGGCACAGATACGCAGTATTTT.

This clonotype was seen at least ten times. The chain has TRBV6-5 and TRBJ1-1; D is unclear. The CDR3 is 13 amino acids. Germline V gene sequence: CDR1 MNHEY, CDR2 SVGAGI. The ends were cut back, 0 bases at V and 5 bases at J, with 7 bases in the middle. In nucleotides, the CDR3 is TGTGCCAGCAGTTACTCGAGGTTAACTGAAGCTTTCTTT. Protein sequence: CASSYSRLTEAFF.

This clonotype was seen only a few times. CDR3 nucleotide sequence: TGCAGTGCTAGAGAGGGGCACAGGGAAGTGGTTAATCAGCCCCAGCATTTT. Translated: CSAREGHREVVNQPQHF. The chain is built from TRBV20-1 and TRBJ1-5; TRBD1 might be the D (6 bases). The V end lost 0 bases, the J end lost 4 bases, and 19 bases lay between the germline ends. Germline loops: CDR1 DFQATT, CDR2 SNEGSKA (reference sequence). The CDR3 length is 17 residues.

In its sample, this clonotype was seen many times. The rearrangement links TRBV6-5 to TRBJ1-6; 8 bases line up with TRBD1. CDR3 length: 15 residues. Germline CDR1 and CDR2: MNHEY and SVGAGI. The J segment lost 5 bases and the V segment lost 5 bases, leaving 5 bases of the junction unmatched. CDR3 residues: CASSHGQGNNSPLHF. As DNA, the CDR3 is TGTGCCAGCAGTCACGGACAGGGCAATAATTCACCCCTCCACTTT.

This clonotype was seen at least ten times. The rearrangement joins TRBV7-2 to TRBJ1-1; D may be TRBD1 (5 bases). Deletions cut 4 bases from V and 8 bases from J, with 17 bases between. This CDR3 spans 14 amino acids. Germline CDR1 SGHTA, CDR2 FQGNSA. The CDR3 DNA reads TGTGCCAGCAGCTCAGATCCCGGGGCGCCGGAAGCTTTCTTT. Translating gives CASSSDPGAPEAFF.

This clonotype was recorded at least ten times. V gene TRBV12-3 or TRBV12-4 combines with J gene TRBJ2-3, with 7 bases aligning to TRBD1. The CDR3 has 15 residues. V was pared by 6 bases and J by 5 bases, with 11 bases of the junction left unmatched. DNA of the CDR3: TGTGCCAGCAGCGGACAGGACCTCTTCGGAGATACGCAGTATTTT. Its protein product is CASSGQDLFGDTQYF.

This clonotype was counted many times. This rearrangement joins TRBV4-1 to TRBJ2-2, with 8 bases aligning to TRBD2. Trimming removed 2 bases from V and 3 bases from J; junction bases left unmatched: 2. The CDR3 is 15 amino acids. Germline CDR1 reads MGHRA; CDR2 reads YSYEKL. The CDR3 is CASSQIAGYTGELFF. DNA for the CDR3: TGCGCCAGCAGCCAAATAGCGGGGTACACCGGGGAGCTGTTTTTT.

This clonotype was detected ten times or more. J is TRBJ1-4 and V is TRBV20-1; D is possibly TRBD1 (6 bases). CDR3 length: 13 amino acids. Germline-derived CDR1 and CDR2 are DFQATT and SNEGSKA (reference sequence). The V and J ends lost 1 base and 8 bases respectively, with 11 bases between them. The CDR3 DNA reads TGCAGTGCTAGAGGGACAGTCGAGGAAAAACTGTTTTTT. Amino acid sequence: CSARGTVEEKLFF.

This clonotype showed up many times. This chain links TRBV12-3 or TRBV12-4 with TRBJ1-3; 7 nucleotides agree with TRBD1. The CDR3 sequence is 15 residues long. Unmatched junction bases numbered 5, after V lost 6 bases and J lost 0 bases. For the CDR3, the DNA is TGTGCCAGCAGCACCGGGACAGCCTCTGGAAACACCATATATTTT. This codes for CASSTGTASGNTIYF.

This clonotype was recorded at least ten times. V usage is TRBV4-2 and J usage is TRBJ2-1, with D hard to call. Per the germline V gene, CDR1 is LGHNA and CDR2 is YNFKEQ. Trimming stripped 0 bases from V and 12 bases from J, with 12 bases between. CDR3 length: 13 residues. The CDR3, as DNA: TGTGCCAGCAGCCAAGATGTGGGTTCTGGGCAGTTCTTC. Amino acid sequence: CASSQDVGSGQFF.

There are many counts of this clonotype. The V and J genes are TRBV7-8 and TRBJ1-1, with D unclear. The CDR3 length is 14 residues. The V gene's germline CDR1 is SGHVS and CDR2 FQNEAQ. Trimming cost V 2 bases and J 0 bases, with 7 bases left between them. This CDR3 is CASSLLAMNTEAFF. CDR3 DNA sequence: TGTGCCAGCAGCTTATTAGCCATGAACACTGAAGCTTTCTTT. The complete variable domain, with remaining parts taken from reference TRBV7-8 and TRBJ1-1, reads GAGVSQSPRYKVAKRGQDVALRCDPISGHVSLFWYQQALGQGPEFLTYFQNEAQLDKSGLPSDRFFAERPEGSVSTLKIQRTQQEDSAVYLCASSLLAMNTEAFFGQGTRLTVV.

This clonotype was seen ten or more times. The V call is TRBV4-1, the J call TRBJ2-3; D gene ambiguous. Germline V gene lookup returns CDR1 MGHRA and CDR2 YSYEKL. The V gene lost 6 bases and the J gene lost 3 bases, with 10 bases spanning the gap. The CDR3 spans 13 residues. CDR3 nucleotide sequence: TGCGCCAGCAGGTTGACCGGGACAGATACGCAGTATTTT. It is translated as CASRLTGTDTQYF.

This clonotype was counted many times. The gene calls are TRBV7-2 and TRBJ2-3; TRBD2 agrees at 7 bases. J lost 2 bases, V lost 4 bases, and 12 bases had no gene match. This CDR3 region has 17 residues. The V gene's germline CDR1 is SGHTA and CDR2 FQGNSA. In DNA, the CDR3 is TGTGCCAGCAGCTCCCAAAGACTAGCTGGGTACACAGATACGCAGTATTTT. This codes for CASSSQRLAGYTDTQYF.

This clonotype was observed at least ten times. The chain recombines TRBV5-6 with TRBJ2-5; 8 bases are shared with TRBD1. Germline lookup yields CDR1 SGHDT and CDR2 YYEEEE. After removal of 5 bases from V and 2 bases from J, the junction contained 8 bases not matched to a gene. This CDR3 spans 15 amino acids. CDR3 residues: CASRLWDRFQETQYF. DNA for the CDR3: TGTGCCAGCAGGTTGTGGGACAGGTTTCAAGAGACCCAGTACTTC.

This clonotype occurred many times. The chain is built from TRBV5-1 and TRBJ1-4; 7 bases map to TRBD1. The length of the CDR3 is 15 residues. CDR1 and CDR2 from the germline V gene are SGHRS and YFSETQ. V trimming: 4 bases; J trimming: 2 bases; junction bases outside the gene matches: 5. CDR3 DNA: TGCGCCAGCAGCCTTACAGGGGAGACTAATGAAAAACTGTTTTTT. This encodes CASSLTGETNEKLFF.

This clonotype has at least ten counts. This rearrangement joins TRBV5-1 to TRBJ2-5, with D unresolved. Germline V gene lookup returns CDR1 SGHRS and CDR2 YFSETQ. The germline V and J ends were trimmed by 5 bases and 2 bases, with 7 bases remaining between them. The CDR3 sequence is 12 residues long. Written as DNA, the CDR3 is TGCGCCAGCAGATCACAGCAAGAGACCCAGTACTTC. Encoded protein: CASRSQQETQYF.

This clonotype appeared many times. This chain joins TRBV6-2 or TRBV6-3 and TRBJ1-6; D gene uncertain. The germline V gene has CDR1 MNHEY and CDR2 SVGEGT. V lost 5 bases and J lost 0, with 14 bases in between. This CDR3 comprises 17 residues. This CDR3 reads CASSRAQMGSYNSPLHF. The CDR3, as DNA: TGTGCCAGCAGTCGCGCCCAGATGGGCTCCTATAATTCACCCCTCCACTTT.